This T cell receptor beta chain is from a study of CD8+CD57+ T cells in acquired aplastic anemia. This clonotype has a count of ten or more. Patients picked for sequencing had shown CD8+CD57+ cell expansion detected by flow cytometry. The patients all had a severe acquired aplastic anemia diagnosis. Researchers used genomic DNA as the template to profile TCR beta VDJ and CDR3. TCRdb fed the reads into MiXCR, producing one record per CDR3 protein. The sample holds about 180,000 distinct CDR3 sequences, around 48% seen once. This CDR3 is built from 13 residues. The V gene end was trimmed by 4 bases and the J gene end by 8 bases; junction bases not matched to a gene: 5. Germline V gene lookup returns CDR1 SQVTM and CDR2 ANQGSEA.

Material: sorted CD4+, CD8+, or CD8+CD57+ T cells (not recorded which) from PBMCs. The TCR comes from a human donor with aplastic anemia. The chain links TRBV29-1 to TRBJ2-3, with 11 bases that match TRBD2. CDR3 residues: CSVGLAGPSTQYF. CDR3 sequence (DNA): TGCAGCGTTGGACTAGCGGGGCCCAGTACGCAGTATTTT.